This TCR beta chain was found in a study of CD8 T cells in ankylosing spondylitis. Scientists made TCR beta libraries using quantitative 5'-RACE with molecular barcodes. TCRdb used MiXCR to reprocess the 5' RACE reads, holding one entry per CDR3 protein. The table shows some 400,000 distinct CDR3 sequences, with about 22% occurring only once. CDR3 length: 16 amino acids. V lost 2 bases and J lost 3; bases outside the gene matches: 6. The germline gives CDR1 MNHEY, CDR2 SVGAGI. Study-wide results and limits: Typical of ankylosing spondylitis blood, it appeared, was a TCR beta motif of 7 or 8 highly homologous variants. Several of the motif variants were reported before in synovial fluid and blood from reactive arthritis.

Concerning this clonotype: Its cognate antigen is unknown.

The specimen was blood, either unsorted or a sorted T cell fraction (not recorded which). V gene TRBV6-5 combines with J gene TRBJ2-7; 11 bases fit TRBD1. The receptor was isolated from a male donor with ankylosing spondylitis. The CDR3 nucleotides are TGTGCCAGCAGTTACGAGGGGGGGACAGGGGGCTACGAGCAGTACTTC. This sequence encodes CASSYEGGTGGYEQYF.